Presented here are 12 T cell receptor beta chains from one specimen sequenced in a study of T-cell memory formation after mild COVID-19. TCRdb redid the calling of the 5' RACE reads with MiXCR, one entry per CDR3 protein. This table holds approximately 150,000 distinct CDR3 sequences, 5.5% to 7% found once. Sequenced: PBMCs or a T cell subset sorted from them (not recorded which). The source of these receptors is an adult woman who had mild COVID-19 (a few samples of this study predate the infection). Cell type and time point are not known.

The chain couples TRBV7-8 to TRBJ1-2; 7 bases fit TRBD1. Unmatched junction bases numbered 7, after V lost 6 bases and J lost 6 bases. The germline V gene has CDR1 SGHVS and CDR2 FQNEAQ. The CDR3 is 13 residues long. Here the CDR3 reads CASSLDRANGYTF. The CDR3 nucleotides read TGTGCCAGCAGTCTCGACAGGGCGAATGGCTACACCTTC. Combining the CDR3 with reference TRBV7-8 and TRBJ1-2 gives the whole variable domain GAGVSQSPRYKVAKRGQDVALRCDPISGHVSLFWYQQALGQGPEFLTYFQNEAQLDKSGLPSDRFFAERPEGSVSTLKIQRTQQEDSAVYLCASSLDRANGYTFGSGTRLTVV.

This clonotype was picked up many times. V usage is TRBV5-5 and J usage is TRBJ2-7; unclear D gene. V lost 0 bases and J lost 0, with 16 bases in between. Germline V gene lookup returns CDR1 SGHKS and CDR2 YYEKEE (reference sequence). This CDR3 has 17 residues. In DNA, the CDR3 is TGTGCCAGCAGCTTGGGCACAGCTTCTGAGCCCTCCTACGAGCAGTACTTC. It yields the protein CASSLGTASEPSYEQYF.

This clonotype has only a few counts. The V and J genes are TRBV4-3 and TRBJ2-1, with 9 bases aligning to TRBD1. CDR1 is LGHNA, CDR2 YSLEER, per germline. V shed 5 bases, J shed 4 bases, and the junction held 9 bases outside the gene matches. The CDR3 consists of 16 residues. For the CDR3, the DNA is TGCGCCAGCAGCGAGATGCCGGACAGGGGATACAATGAGCAGTTCTTC. Translating it yields CASSEMPDRGYNEQFF.

This clonotype came up a few times. The J gene is TRBJ2-5, the V gene TRBV19; 9 bases are shared with TRBD1. V lost 6 bases to trimming and J lost 0 bases; unmatched junction nucleotides: 2. This CDR3 contains 14 residues. CDR1 is LNHDA and CDR2 is SQIVND in the germline V gene (reference sequence). This chain's CDR3 is CASRTGGNQETQYF. CDR3 nucleotides: TGTGCCAGTAGGACAGGGGGAAACCAAGAGACCCAGTACTTC. Full variable domain (rest looked up from reference TRBV19 and TRBJ2-5): DGGITQSPKYLFRKEGQNVTLSCEQNLNHDAMYWYRQDPGQGLRLIYYSQIVNDFQKGDIAEGYSVSREKKESFPLTVTSAQKNPTAFYLCASRTGGNQETQYFGPGTRLLVL.

The table lists this clonotype with a few counts. This chain uses TRBV20-1 with TRBJ2-7; possible D gene TRBD2, 6 bases. CDR1 is DFQATT and CDR2 is SNEGSKA in the germline V gene (reference sequence). The CDR3 is made up of 14 amino acids. V lost 4 bases and J 2 bases, leaving 15 bases between the germline ends. CDR3 DNA sequence: TGCAGTGCTATGGGGAGGCTAGCCCCCTACGAGCAGTACTTC. Translation: CSAMGRLAPYEQYF.

The chain combines TRBV6-5 with TRBJ2-3; maybe TRBD2 (6 bases). Germline-derived CDR1 and CDR2 are MNHEY and SVGAGI. V was shortened by 2 bases and J by 3 bases, with 9 bases between the two germline ends. CDR3 length: 14 amino acids. The CDR3 here is CASSYRGGTDTQYF. The CDR3 bases are TGTGCCAGCAGTTACCGTGGGGGGACAGATACGCAGTATTTT.

The chain is built from TRBV6-1 and TRBJ2-4; D not certain. From germline, CDR1 is MNHNS and CDR2 SASEGT. The CDR3 spans 12 residues. V was cut by 0 bases and J by 11 bases, with 8 bases left in between. CDR3 loop: CASSEALGLQYF. CDR3 DNA sequence: TGTGCCAGCAGTGAAGCTCTAGGCCTTCAGTACTTC.

The sample holds many counts of this clonotype. The chain links TRBV6-5 to TRBJ2-7; 10 nucleotides line up with TRBD1. V was clipped by 6 bases and J by 2 bases; unmatched bases: 13. Germline loops: CDR1 MNHEY, CDR2 SVGAGI. This CDR3 is 17 amino acids long. CDR3 amino acids: CASRERNTGTGAYEQYF. CDR3 nucleotides: TGTGCCAGCAGAGAGCGGAACACCGGGACAGGGGCCTACGAGCAGTACTTC.

The rearrangement joins TRBV29-1 to TRBJ2-7, with 8 bases lining up with TRBD2. V lost 6 bases to trimming and J lost 5 bases; unmatched junction nucleotides: 9. The length of the CDR3 is 13 residues. CDR1 is SQVTM and CDR2 is ANQGSEA in the germline V gene. The CDR3 DNA reads as TGCAGCGTCCTCCGGGAGGGCCCGGACGAGCAGTACTTC. The encoded protein is CSVLREGPDEQYF.

This clonotype occurred a few times. J is TRBJ2-1 and V is TRBV23-1; maybe TRBD1 (6 bases). TRBV23-1 is known as an ORF, though its function is uncertain. Trimming cost V 2 bases and J 7 bases, with 18 bases left between them. This CDR3 has 16 residues. The CDR3 protein is CASSQHRVNGGNEQFF. Here the CDR3 DNA reads TGCGCCAGCAGTCAACACAGGGTCAATGGTGGAAATGAGCAGTTCTTC.

This clonotype was found a few times. The chain has TRBV5-4 and TRBJ2-5; TRBD1 matches 7 bases. This CDR3 spans 16 amino acids. Trimming took 0 bases from V and 1 from J; bases not matched to a gene: 6. The germline gives CDR1 SGHNT, CDR2 YYREEE (reference sequence). The CDR3 DNA follows: TGTGCCAGCAGCTTGGACAGGGGCGGCCTCCAAGAGACCCAGTACTTC. Translation: CASSLDRGGLQETQYF. Full variable domain (rest looked up from reference TRBV5-4 and TRBJ2-5): ETGVTQSPTHLIKTRGQQVTLRCSSQSGHNTVSWYQQALGQGPQFIFQYYREEENGRGNFPPRFSGLQFPNYSSELNVNALELDDSALYLCASSLDRGGLQETQYFGPGTRLLVL.

The V gene is TRBV12-3 or TRBV12-4, the J gene TRBJ1-2, with D possibly TRBD1 on 5 matching bases. The CDR3 is 15 residues long. Trimming stripped 5 bases from V and 5 bases from J, with 18 bases between. For the CDR3, the DNA is TGTGCCAGCAGTCCAGGGTTTGGGGAAAGATATGGCTACACCTTC. Encoded protein: CASSPGFGERYGYTF.